This entry lists 4 T cell receptor beta chains sequenced from one sample in a study of post-analysis software for immune sequencing data. Study results and limitations: A handful of TRBV segments were significantly more frequent in patients than in controls. TRBV5-6, TRBV5-1 and TRBV20-1 were among these segments.

The TCR beta cDNA libraries carried unique molecular identifiers. MiXCR, applied by TCRdb to the PCR reads, yields one record per CDR3 protein. The sample records under 900,000 distinct CDR3 sequences, approximately 53% being singletons. Their cognate antigens are unknown. Specimen: blood. The source is a girl aged 10 to 17 with multiple sclerosis.

This clonotype was seen a few times. The V call is TRBV27, the J call TRBJ2-1, with TRBD2 matching over 7 bases. In germline, CDR1 is MNHEY, CDR2 SMNVEV (reference sequence). The CDR3 length is 15 residues. V was pared by 4 bases and J by 4 bases, with 7 bases of the junction left unmatched. DNA of the CDR3: TGTGCCAGCAGTTCCTCTGGTAGCGGGTACAATGAGCAGTTCTTC. This gives the protein CASSSSGSGYNEQFF.

DNA for the CDR3: TGTGCCAGCAGCGGCGGGTCTAGCGGGAGGACAGATACGCAGTATTTT. Translated: CASSGGSSGRTDTQYF. The rearrangement joins TRBV7-8 to TRBJ2-3; TRBD2 matches at 11 bases. This CDR3 is built from 16 residues. The V and J ends lost 5 bases and 3 bases, in that order; junction bases with no gene match: 7. CDR1 is SGHVS and CDR2 is FQNEAQ in the germline V gene.

A note on this clonotype: This may arise from a read error, as a much more abundant clone is one base away. The chain has TRBV13 and TRBJ1-1; a weak D match, TRBD1 (5 bases). The CDR3 length is 13 residues. Germline CDR1 is PRHDT and CDR2 is FYEKMQ (reference sequence). CDR3 amino acids: CASSFGGNTKAFF. CDR3 bases: TGTGCCAGCAGCTTCGGGGGGAACACTAAAGCTTTCTTT.

The V gene is TRBV20-1, the J gene TRBJ2-4, with D hard to call. The ends were cut back, 2 bases at V and 7 bases at J, with 15 bases in the middle. CDR3 length equals 14 residues. Germline CDR1 is DFQATT and CDR2 is SNEGSKA (reference sequence). This chain's CDR3 is CSARRPRRENIQYF. CDR3 nucleotide sequence: TGCAGTGCTAGACGACCTAGAAGAGAGAACATTCAGTACTTC.